In this sample, the clone carrying this T cell receptor (beta chain) turned up many times. Mouse names are used for the genes. This specimen belongs to a study of CD8+ T cells in alopecia areata. Isolated RNA was reverse transcribed into cDNA used as the sequencing template. Only in-frame clones appear in the TCRdb table, and some are missing; sequencing was by immunoSEQ multiplex PCR. Singletons are absent from the sample, which has 2,500 to 3,500 clones. The sample was lesional skin. The sequence was collected from a C3H/HeJ mouse with alopecia areata. For this strain, the MHC haplotype corresponds to H2-k.

The CDR3 region is CAWSLERGYAEQFF. Partial CDR3 DNA: TGTGCCTGGAGTCTAGAAAGGGGCTATGCT. The chain recombines TRBV31 with TRBJ2-1, with D tentatively TRBD1 (5 bases). The read terminates 4 residues ahead of where the CDR3 ends, so the germline J gene completes it. Trimming pared 0 bases from V and 3 bases from J, leaving 9 bases between. The CDR3 has 14 residues. Germline CDR1 and CDR2: GKSSPN and SITVG.